The clone carrying this TCR beta chain occurred many times. The data originate from a study of T-cell reconstitution after alpha-beta-depleted transplantation in children. This CDR3 is 12 amino acids long. V lost 7 bases, J lost 6 bases, and 13 bases lay in between. CDR1 SQVTM and CDR2 ANQGSEA come from the germline V gene. Unique molecular identifiers were incorporated into the prepared TCRbeta library. Each CDR3 protein is one row after TCRdb ran MiXCR on the PCR reads. This sample has about 200,000 distinct CDR3 sequences, with more than 14% found just once. The rearrangement joins TRBV29-1 to TRBJ2-1; D uncertain. Sample: PBMCs from the stem cell graft donor, taken from the stem cell graft. The sequence was obtained from a human donor who donated a stem cell graft to a child with acute lymphoblastic leukemia. CDR3 in DNA: TGCAGCGCCGCCGGCGGTTTCAATGAGCAGTTCTTC. Protein product: CSAAGGFNEQFF.